One and the same sample provided the 11 T cell receptor beta chains below, sequenced in a study of T-cell reconstitution after alpha-beta-depleted transplantation in children. Preparing the TCRbeta library involved the use of unique molecular identifiers. TCRdb reprocessed the PCR reads with MiXCR, giving one entry per CDR3 protein. Of 190,000 or so distinct CDR3 sequences in the sample, more than 6.5% were seen once. Sequenced material: PBMCs from the stem cell graft donor, taken from the stem cell graft. The receptors come from a human donor who donated a stem cell graft to a child with Wiskott-Aldrich syndrome.

This clonotype was picked up many times. The chain has TRBV5-1 and TRBJ2-1; D may correspond to TRBD1 or TRBD2 (5 bases each). V was trimmed by 1 base and J by 9 bases, leaving 14 bases between them. Looked up from germline, CDR1 is SGHRS and CDR2 is YFSETQ. This CDR3 is 14 amino acids long. The chain's CDR3 is CASSLSGTDPEQFF. The CDR3 nucleotides read TGCGCCAGCAGCTTGTCCGGGACGGACCCTGAGCAGTTCTTC.

This clonotype was observed many times. The V and J genes are TRBV29-1 and TRBJ2-1; D possibly corresponds to TRBD1 (6 bases). Germline CDR1 SQVTM, CDR2 ANQGSEA. The CDR3 totals 11 residues. V gave up 7 bases and J gave up 7 bases, with 11 bases separating them. In nucleotides, the CDR3 is TGCAGCGCGACAGGCGGTAATGAGCAGTTCTTC. Translating it yields CSATGGNEQFF.

This clonotype was observed a few times. The chain couples TRBV5-6 to TRBJ2-1, with 9 bases identical to TRBD2. CDR3 length: 17 amino acids. V trimming: 4 bases; J trimming: 7 bases; junction bases outside the gene matches: 15. The germline V gene has CDR1 SGHDT and CDR2 YYEEEE. DNA of the CDR3: TGTGCCAGCAGCCTCCCCCTGGTGGCGGGAGGGCCTAATGAGCAGTTCTTC. Its translation: CASSLPLVAGGPNEQFF.

This clonotype was seen ten or more times. The chain employs TRBV5-1 and TRBJ2-5, with a tentative D call TRBD2 (6 bases). This CDR3 contains 14 residues. V lost 4 bases and J lost 3, with 13 bases in between. Germline CDR1 is SGHRS and CDR2 is YFSETQ. CDR3 protein: CASSHGTGEETQYF. DNA for the CDR3: TGCGCCAGCAGCCATGGGACGGGAGAAGAGACCCAGTACTTC.

This clonotype was detected many times. In DNA, the CDR3 is TGCAGCGCAGAAAGGACTAGCGGAACCTACAATGAGCAGTTCTTC. It yields the protein CSAERTSGTYNEQFF. The chain couples TRBV29-1 to TRBJ2-1; 10 bases fit TRBD2. CDR3 length: 15 residues. CDR1 and CDR2 (germline): SQVTM, ANQGSEA. The junction had 8 bases not matched to a gene; V was cut back by 7 bases and J by 2 bases.

This clonotype was recorded a few times. The chain links TRBV30 to TRBJ2-7; D is possibly TRBD1 or TRBD2 (5 bases each). V lost 3 bases, J lost 2 bases, and 11 bases lay in between. This CDR3 comprises 13 residues. The germline V gene has CDR1 GTSNPN and CDR2 SVGIG (reference sequence). This CDR3 reads CAWRSQGAYEQYF. DNA for the CDR3: TGTGCCTGGAGGAGTCAGGGAGCCTACGAGCAGTACTTC.

This clonotype was seen more than once but under ten times. This chain joins TRBV10-3 and TRBJ1-5; D is possibly TRBD1 (6 bases). The CDR3 spans 13 residues. Between the trimmed V and J ends, which lost 10 bases and 6 bases, there was a span of 16 bases. The germline V gene encodes CDR1 ENHRY and CDR2 SYGVKD. CDR3 in amino acids: CATERGAGQPQHF. The CDR3 DNA reads TGTGCCACGGAGCGGGGGGCCGGTCAGCCCCAGCATTTT.

This clonotype appeared many times. The chain carries TRBV5-1 and TRBJ1-1; D is possibly TRBD1 (6 bases). Germline V CDR1 and CDR2: SGHRS, YFSETQ. The CDR3 runs to 15 residues. V was pared by 2 bases and J by 5 bases, with 16 bases between. CDR3 amino acids: CASSFWKQGGTEAFF. Written as DNA, the CDR3 is TGCGCCAGCAGCTTTTGGAAACAGGGTGGAACTGAAGCTTTCTTT.

Ten or more counts support this clonotype. V is TRBV12-3 or TRBV12-4 and J is TRBJ2-6, with a possible D match to TRBD1 (5 bases). Trimming took off 6 bases at V and 0 bases at J, with 9 bases between the two ends. This CDR3 has 15 residues. CDR3 sequence (DNA): TGTGCCAGCAGACAGGCCATCTCTGGGGCCAACGTCCTGACTTTC. This encodes CASRQAISGANVLTF.

At least ten counts were recorded for this clonotype. The J gene is TRBJ2-1, the V gene TRBV2; 7 nucleotides match TRBD1. The germline CDR1 and CDR2 sequences are SNHLY and FYNNEI. CDR3 length: 13 residues. V dropped 5 bases and J dropped 7; count of bases not matched to a gene: 5. The CDR3 region is CASSKGALNEQFF. The CDR3 DNA is TGTGCCAGCAGTAAGGGGGCGCTTAATGAGCAGTTCTTC.

This clonotype was counted at least ten times. The V gene is TRBV4-3, the J gene TRBJ2-3, with D possibly matching TRBD1 (7 bases). The germline gives CDR1 LGHNA, CDR2 YSLEER. Deletions cut 0 bases from V and 0 bases from J, with 10 bases between. The CDR3 runs 16 residues. CDR3 in amino acids: CASSQEAGGSTDTQYF. CDR3 in DNA: TGCGCCAGCAGCCAAGAGGCAGGGGGGAGCACAGATACGCAGTATTTT.